Listed below are T cell receptor beta chains from one sample, sequenced in a study of blood T cell repertoires in COVID-19. Data came from immunoSEQ multiplex PCR; TCRdb stores just in-frame clones and leaves some out. Of approximately 50,000 clones in the sample, approximately 78% were seen once. Sequences were obtained from PBMCs or T cells enriched from blood (not recorded which). The receptors originated from a woman between 45 and 65 years old with acute COVID-19. The CDR3 runs from the conserved cysteine through the conserved F or W. Fields, in order: clone size, V gene, D gene, CDR3 length, J gene, CDR3 DNA, CDR3 protein. A D gene is named only where the DNA matches it firmly. Expanded clones get a size class; other rows say once, few or many, or leave the size out.

abundance: .
v_gene: TRBV2
d_gene: .
len: 14
j_gene: TRBJ1-2
CDR3nt: TGTGCCAGCAGATCGACCTTCCTAGTTTATGGCTACACCTTC
CDR3aa: CASRSTFLVYGYTF

abundance: .
v_gene: TRBV3-1/TRBV3-2
d_gene: TRBD1
len: 16
j_gene: TRBJ1-3
CDR3nt: TGTGCCAGCAGCCCCCGGGACAGGGCCTCTGGAAACACCATATATTTT
CDR3aa: CASSPRDRASGNTIYF

abundance: few
v_gene: TRBV11-2
d_gene: TRBD1
len: 14
j_gene: TRBJ1-4
CDR3nt: TGTGCCAGCAGCTTTACAGGGGGCGGTGAAAAACTGTTTTTT
CDR3aa: CASSFTGGGEKLFF

abundance: .
v_gene: TRBV7-7
d_gene: TRBD1
len: 13
j_gene: TRBJ2-7
CDR3nt: TGTGCTAGCAGCTTGACAGGGGCTGGCGAGCAGTACTTC
CDR3aa: CASSLTGAGEQYF

abundance: .
v_gene: TRBV5-1
d_gene: TRBD1
len: 12
j_gene: TRBJ2-7
CDR3nt: TGCGCCAGCAGCAGAGACAGGGACGAGCAGTACTTC
CDR3aa: CASSRDRDEQYF

abundance: .
v_gene: TRBV6-5
d_gene: .
len: 13
j_gene: TRBJ2-7
CDR3nt: TGTGCCAGCAGTACAGGGAATACCTACGAGCAGTACTTC
CDR3aa: CASSTGNTYEQYF

abundance: .
v_gene: TRBV25-1
d_gene: .
len: 15
j_gene: TRBJ2-1
CDR3nt: TGTGCCAGCAGAAAGGGGGGGGCAGGCGACAATGAGCAGTTCTTC
CDR3aa: CASRKGGAGDNEQFF

abundance: many
v_gene: TRBV2
d_gene: .
len: 14
j_gene: TRBJ1-2
CDR3nt: TGTGCCAGCAGTAGGGACTTGTTGGACTATGGCTACACCTTC
CDR3aa: CASSRDLLDYGYTF

abundance: .
v_gene: TRBV6-5
d_gene: .
len: 13
j_gene: TRBJ1-2
CDR3nt: TGTGCCAGCAGATACGAAGGGGGAATTGGCTACACCTTC
CDR3aa: CASRYEGGIGYTF

abundance: .
v_gene: TRBV5-1
d_gene: .
len: 12
j_gene: TRBJ1-2
CDR3nt: TGCGCCAGCAGCTTATCAGGGGATGGCTACACCTTC
CDR3aa: CASSLSGDGYTF

abundance: .
v_gene: TRBV5-1
d_gene: .
len: 16
j_gene: TRBJ2-3
CDR3nt: TGCGCCAGCAGCTTGGCCAAAACAGGCAGCACAGATACGCAGTATTTT
CDR3aa: CASSLAKTGSTDTQYF

abundance: .
v_gene: TRBV27
d_gene: .
len: 13
j_gene: TRBJ1-5
CDR3nt: TGTGCCAGCTTATTACAGGGATATCAGCCCCAGCATTTT
CDR3aa: CASLLQGYQPQHF

abundance: few
v_gene: TRBV18
d_gene: TRBD1
len: 13
j_gene: TRBJ1-2
CDR3nt: TGTGCCAGCTCACCCCGTCAGGGGGAAGGCTACACCTTC
CDR3aa: CASSPRQGEGYTF

abundance: once
v_gene: TRBV6-5
d_gene: .
len: 12
j_gene: TRBJ2-5
CDR3nt: TGTGCCAGCAGGCGGGACAGTAAGACCCAGTACTTC
CDR3aa: CASRRDSKTQYF

abundance: .
v_gene: TRBV10-2
d_gene: .
len: 14
j_gene: TRBJ2-2
CDR3nt: TGCGCCAGCAGTGAGTCGAGGAACACCGGGGAGCTGTTTTTT
CDR3aa: CASSESRNTGELFF

abundance: once
v_gene: TRBV7-8
d_gene: .
len: 14
j_gene: TRBJ2-1
CDR3nt: TGTGCCAGCAGCTTAGAGCGGAGCTACAATGAGCAGTTCTTC
CDR3aa: CASSLERSYNEQFF

abundance: once
v_gene: TRBV5-6
d_gene: .
len: 13
j_gene: TRBJ1-2
CDR3nt: TGTGCCAGCAGCCCATGGACAGTTTATGGCTACACCTTC
CDR3aa: CASSPWTVYGYTF

abundance: .
v_gene: TRBV28
d_gene: .
len: 14
j_gene: TRBJ1-3
CDR3nt: TGTGCCAGCAGTTTCAACAGCCGTGGAAACACCATATATTTT
CDR3aa: CASSFNSRGNTIYF

abundance: once
v_gene: TRBV9
d_gene: TRBD2
len: 14
j_gene: TRBJ2-3
CDR3nt: TGTGCCAGCACAGAGCGGGGGGGTACAGATACGCAGTATTTT
CDR3aa: CASTERGGTDTQYF

abundance: .
v_gene: TRBV30
d_gene: TRBD1
len: 11
j_gene: TRBJ1-1
CDR3nt: TGTGCCTGGAGAATGACAGGGAGAGTTTTCTTT
CDR3aa: CAWRMTGRVFF

abundance: few
v_gene: TRBV19
d_gene: .
len: 14
j_gene: TRBJ1-2
CDR3nt: TGTGCCAGTAGTATATTCAGGGGCGACTATGGCTACACCTTC
CDR3aa: CASSIFRGDYGYTF

abundance: .
v_gene: TRBV5-1
d_gene: TRBD1
len: 16
j_gene: TRBJ2-7
CDR3nt: TGCGCCAGCAGTCCGCGGACAGGGGGCTTCTCCTACGAGCAGTACTTC
CDR3aa: CASSPRTGGFSYEQYF

abundance: few
v_gene: TRBV7-9
d_gene: TRBD1
len: 16
j_gene: TRBJ1-1
CDR3nt: TGTGCCAGCACCCGACAGGGATCCGGGAGGGGCACTGAAGCTTTCTTT
CDR3aa: CASTRQGSGRGTEAFF

abundance: .
v_gene: TRBV7-9
d_gene: TRBD1
len: 15
j_gene: TRBJ2-1
CDR3nt: TGTGCCAGCAGCTTATCGGGACAGGGAAGCGATGAGCAGTTCTTC
CDR3aa: CASSLSGQGSDEQFF

abundance: .
v_gene: TRBV5-6
d_gene: .
len: 18
j_gene: TRBJ1-3
CDR3nt: TGTGCCAGCAGCTTGGTGGCCAGGGGCTTCGTGGGGGGAAACACCATATATTTT
CDR3aa: CASSLVARGFVGGNTIYF

abundance: .
v_gene: TRBV20-1
d_gene: .
len: 13
j_gene: TRBJ2-5
CDR3nt: TGCAGTGCTAGTGTCGGACAGCAAGAGACCCAGTACTTC
CDR3aa: CSASVGQQETQYF

abundance: .
v_gene: TRBV29-1
d_gene: TRBD1
len: 14
j_gene: TRBJ1-1
CDR3nt: TGCAGCGTTGATACGGGACAGGCGGGCACTGAAGCTTTCTTT
CDR3aa: CSVDTGQAGTEAFF

abundance: .
v_gene: TRBV28
d_gene: TRBD1
len: 15
j_gene: TRBJ2-3
CDR3nt: TGTGCCAGCAGTTTGGTGGGACAGGGGTCAGATACGCAGTATTTT
CDR3aa: CASSLVGQGSDTQYF

abundance: few
v_gene: TRBV27
d_gene: .
len: 16
j_gene: TRBJ1-4
CDR3nt: TGTGCCAGCAGTTTAAGAACCAACCTAGGGGGTGAAAAACTGTTTTTT
CDR3aa: CASSLRTNLGGEKLFF

abundance: .
v_gene: TRBV4-1
d_gene: .
len: 16
j_gene: TRBJ1-2
CDR3nt: TGCGCCAGCAGCCAAGAGGTGGGAGGAGGGTACTATGGCTACACCTTC
CDR3aa: CASSQEVGGGYYGYTF

abundance: few
v_gene: TRBV5-4
d_gene: TRBD1
len: 13
j_gene: TRBJ1-1
CDR3nt: TGTGCCAGCAGCTTGGCCGGGACAGTTGAAGCTTTCTTT
CDR3aa: CASSLAGTVEAFF

abundance: .
v_gene: TRBV30
d_gene: TRBD2
len: 16
j_gene: TRBJ2-5
CDR3nt: TGTGCCTGGAGTGTGGGGGAGCGGGGGATCCAAGAGACCCAGTACTTC
CDR3aa: CAWSVGERGIQETQYF

abundance: .
v_gene: TRBV3-1/TRBV3-2
d_gene: .
len: 13
j_gene: TRBJ2-1
CDR3nt: TGTGCCAGCAGCCACGGGATGTCCAATGAGCAGTTCTTC
CDR3aa: CASSHGMSNEQFF

abundance: .
v_gene: TRBV27
d_gene: .
len: 14
j_gene: TRBJ2-1
CDR3nt: TGTGCCAGCAGTCAATACAATTTACACAATGAGCAGTTCTTC
CDR3aa: CASSQYNLHNEQFF

abundance: .
v_gene: TRBV19
d_gene: TRBD1
len: 16
j_gene: TRBJ2-1
CDR3nt: TGTGCCAGTAGTATCTTCACAGGGGGCGCAAACAATGAGCAGTTCTTC
CDR3aa: CASSIFTGGANNEQFF

abundance: .
v_gene: TRBV5-1
d_gene: TRBD1
len: 16
j_gene: TRBJ2-1
CDR3nt: TGCGCCAGCAGCTTTGGTAGCACAGGGGCTTACAATGAGCAGTTCTTC
CDR3aa: CASSFGSTGAYNEQFF

abundance: .
v_gene: TRBV6-1
d_gene: .
len: 15
j_gene: TRBJ1-6
CDR3nt: TGTGCCAGCAGTGATCAGGGTTCCTATAATTCACCCCTCCACTTT
CDR3aa: CASSDQGSYNSPLHF

abundance: .
v_gene: TRBV7-8
d_gene: .
len: 15
j_gene: TRBJ1-6
CDR3nt: TGTGCCAGCAGCTTAAAGCCGGACAGAAATTCACCCCTCCACTTT
CDR3aa: CASSLKPDRNSPLHF

abundance: few
v_gene: TRBV18
d_gene: .
len: 14
j_gene: TRBJ1-2
CDR3nt: TGTGCCAGCGCACCGCTTCAGGGGTACTATGGCTACACCTTC
CDR3aa: CASAPLQGYYGYTF

abundance: .
v_gene: TRBV14
d_gene: TRBD2
len: 17
j_gene: TRBJ2-3
CDR3nt: TGTGCCAGCAGCCAAGGTTTTAGCGGGGGGGGCACAGATACGCAGTATTTT
CDR3aa: CASSQGFSGGGTDTQYF

abundance: .
v_gene: TRBV2
d_gene: TRBD2
len: 15
j_gene: TRBJ2-3
CDR3nt: TGTGCCAGCAGTGCTGACGGGGGGTTCACAGATACGCAGTATTTT
CDR3aa: CASSADGGFTDTQYF

abundance: few
v_gene: TRBV11-2
d_gene: .
len: 14
j_gene: TRBJ2-2
CDR3nt: TGTGCCAGCAGCTTACACGACATAGCCGGGGAGCTGTTTTTT
CDR3aa: CASSLHDIAGELFF

abundance: once
v_gene: TRBV9
d_gene: TRBD1
len: 15
j_gene: TRBJ2-7
CDR3nt: TGTGCCAGCAGCGTGTTAGGGACAGGGGGCTCCGAGCAGTACTTC
CDR3aa: CASSVLGTGGSEQYF

abundance: .
v_gene: TRBV28
d_gene: .
len: 11
j_gene: TRBJ1-5
CDR3nt: TGTGCCATCGGGGGGGCTCAGCCCCAGCATTTT
CDR3aa: CAIGGAQPQHF

abundance: .
v_gene: TRBV11-2
d_gene: .
len: 12
j_gene: TRBJ1-1
CDR3nt: TGTGCCAGCAGCCCCCTAACAGGGGAAGCTTTCTTT
CDR3aa: CASSPLTGEAFF

abundance: .
v_gene: TRBV5-1
d_gene: .
len: 15
j_gene: TRBJ2-5
CDR3nt: TGCGCCAGCAGCTCGGGACACCTACTGCAAGAGACCCAGTACTTC
CDR3aa: CASSSGHLLQETQYF

abundance: few
v_gene: TRBV30
d_gene: .
len: 16
j_gene: TRBJ1-5
CDR3nt: TGTGCCTGGAGTGTTCCAGGATCTGTAAGCAATCAGCCCCAGCATTTT
CDR3aa: CAWSVPGSVSNQPQHF

abundance: .
v_gene: TRBV2
d_gene: TRBD2
len: 14
j_gene: TRBJ2-5
CDR3nt: TGTGCCAGCAGTGAATCGACTAGGGAGGGGACCCAGTACTTC
CDR3aa: CASSESTREGTQYF

abundance: few
v_gene: TRBV19
d_gene: .
len: 16
j_gene: TRBJ1-1
CDR3nt: TGTGCCAGTAGTTTTTCAGGGTTTGCTATGAACACTGAAGCTTTCTTT
CDR3aa: CASSFSGFAMNTEAFF

abundance: few
v_gene: TRBV30
d_gene: .
len: 11
j_gene: TRBJ2-5
CDR3nt: TGTGCCTGGAGTGCTCAAGAGACCCAGTACTTC
CDR3aa: CAWSAQETQYF

abundance: .
v_gene: TRBV6-6
d_gene: TRBD2
len: 16
j_gene: TRBJ2-3
CDR3nt: TGTGCCAGCAGTCGACGACTAGCGGGGGATGGAGATACGCAGTATTTT
CDR3aa: CASSRRLAGDGDTQYF